Each of the 17 T cell receptor beta chains below was sequenced from the same sample in a study of blood T cell repertoires in COVID-19 (dated by TCRdb to 2018 to 2021). Library preparation employed the immunoSEQ multiplex PCR assay. TCRdb provides this immuneACCESS table in a form limited to in-frame rearrangements. Some clones are lacking; in checked studies, under half of them reflect an unresolved V gene, and why the rest are absent is not known. The sample table shows 60,000 to 95,000 clones, and under 95% are seen once. The ten largest clones take up roughly 6% of the sample. What was sequenced was peripheral blood. The receptors shown here come from a human donor in a cohort sampled during active COVID-19.

J is TRBJ2-7 and V is TRBV12-5; a weak D match, TRBD1 (5 bases). V was shortened by 6 bases and J by 6 bases, with 15 bases between the two germline ends. The CDR3 has 13 amino acids. Per germline, CDR1 LGHNT and CDR2 FRNRAP. As DNA, the CDR3 is TGTGCTAGTGGGCAAGGGGATCTCCGCGAGCAGTACTTC. This encodes CASGQGDLREQYF.

The chain links TRBV14 to TRBJ1-3, with D possibly being TRBD1 (6 bases). Per the germline V gene, CDR1 is SGHDN and CDR2 is FVKESK. The CDR3 sequence is 17 residues long. Trimming removed 0 bases at V and 3 bases at J, with 15 bases between. The CDR3 region is CASSQDLARGGGNTIYF. The CDR3 DNA is TGTGCCAGCAGCCAAGATTTGGCCAGGGGTGGTGGAAACACCATATATTTT.

This sequence joins TRBV19 and TRBJ2-7, with 8 positions matching TRBD1. V shed 3 bases, J shed 1 base, and the junction held 11 bases outside the gene matches. Germline CDR1 and CDR2: LNHDA and SQIVND (reference sequence). The CDR3 covers 17 residues. The CDR3 spells CASSIVHSGTGSYEQYF. The CDR3 DNA sequence: TGTGCCAGTAGTATTGTCCACTCCGGGACAGGATCCTACGAGCAGTACTTC.

As for this clone: At one end, the junction sequence differs from germline, possibly due to a read error. V gene TRBV18 combines with J gene TRBJ1-4; perhaps TRBD1 as D (5 bases). Germline-derived CDR1 and CDR2 are KGHSH and LQKENI. This CDR3 contains 14 residues. DNA of the CDR3: TGTGCCACCTCACCCTCGACAGTCGGTGAAAAACTGTTTTTT. This encodes CATSPSTVGEKLFF. Supplemented by reference TRBV18 and TRBJ1-4, the full variable domain reads NAGVMQNPRHLVRRRGQEARLRCSPMKGHSHVYWYRQLPEEGLKFMVYLQKENIIDESGMPKERFSAEFPKEGPSILRIQQVVRGDSAAYFCATSPSTVGEKLFFGSGTQLSVL.

The rearrangement joins TRBV6-1 to TRBJ1-2, with D perhaps matching TRBD1 (5 bases). Germline lookup yields CDR1 MNHNS and CDR2 SASEGT. CDR3 length equals 18 residues. Trimming removed 0 bases from V and 2 bases from J, with 19 bases in between. CDR3 residues: CASSEAPSRAGSNYGYTF. The CDR3, as DNA: TGTGCCAGCAGTGAAGCCCCGTCCAGGGCCGGTTCAAACTATGGCTACACCTTC.

The chain is built from TRBV21-1 and TRBJ1-4; the table's D call of TRBD1 was not tested on the DNA. TRBV21-1 is deemed a pseudogene. There are 16 residues in the CDR3. The CDR3, as DNA: TGTGCCAGCAGCATACGGACAGGGGGGCCTAATGAAAAACTGTTTTTT. Its translation: CASSIRTGGPNEKLFF.

The chain recombines TRBV7-2 with TRBJ2-1, with D tentatively TRBD2 (7 bases). Germline CDR1 reads SGHTA; CDR2 reads FQGNSA. The length of the CDR3 is 14 residues. The V gene lost 0 bases and the J gene lost 7 bases, with 10 bases spanning the gap. The chain's CDR3 is CASSLAGGLNEQFF. The CDR3 nucleotides read TGTGCCAGCAGCTTAGCGGGGGGGCTAAATGAGCAGTTCTTC.

The chain recombines TRBV6-5 with TRBJ1-5, with D possibly TRBD1 on 6 matching bases. Germline assignment: CDR1 MNHEY and CDR2 SVGAGI. The CDR3 contains 14 residues. Deletions cut 3 bases from V and 6 bases from J, with 12 bases between. In DNA, the CDR3 is TGTGCCAGCAGTTATGCGGGGGGCGGTCAGCCCCAGCATTTT. Amino acid sequence: CASSYAGGGQPQHF.

V is TRBV6-5 and J is TRBJ1-1, with 8 bases identical to TRBD1. The length of the CDR3 is 15 residues. Germline V gives CDR1 MNHEY, CDR2 SVGAGI. J lost 5 bases, V lost 1 base, and 6 bases had no gene match. Written as DNA, the CDR3 is TGTGCCAGCAGTTACTTCCAGGGGGCTGGTACTGAAGCTTTCTTT. Translation gives CASSYFQGAGTEAFF.

CDR3 coding DNA: TGTGCCAGCAGCCCAGGGACTGTGGACAATGAGCAGTTCTTC. Its protein product is CASSPGTVDNEQFF. The chain employs TRBV9 and TRBJ2-1; TRBD2 might be the D (6 bases). Trimming stripped 4 bases from V and 5 bases from J, with 13 bases between. CDR1 is SGDLS and CDR2 is YYNGEE in the germline V gene. The CDR3 covers 14 residues.

The rearrangement uses TRBV4-2 and TRBJ2-3; TRBD1 matches at 7 bases. Germline loops: CDR1 LGHNA, CDR2 YNFKEQ. J gave up 0 bases and V 1 base, and 4 bases lay outside the gene matches. CDR3 length equals 16 residues. CDR3 sequence: CASSQGTGTSTDTQYF. DNA of the CDR3: TGTGCCAGCAGCCAAGGGACAGGAACTAGCACAGATACGCAGTATTTT.

The rearrangement joins TRBV3-1 (or the pseudogene TRBV3-2) to TRBJ2-5; D not certain. Trimming removed 4 bases from V and 1 base from J, with 10 bases in between. The CDR3 is 14 residues long. Germline loops: CDR1 LGHDT, CDR2 YNNKEL (reference sequence). CDR3: CASSLPLSQETQYF. In DNA, the CDR3 is TGTGCCAGCAGCCTCCCTCTGAGCCAAGAGACCCAGTACTTC.

The chain links TRBV5-6 to TRBJ2-5; the D is unclear. Trimming left V 0 bases short and J 2 bases short, with 5 bases between. The CDR3 is 13 amino acids. The V gene's germline CDR1 is SGHDT and CDR2 YYEEEE. DNA of the CDR3: TGTGCCAGCAGCTTGGCGCAGCAAGAGACCCAGTACTTC. It is translated as CASSLAQQETQYF.

The genes are TRBV7-3 and TRBJ2-1, with D perhaps TRBD1 (6 bases). V was clipped by 0 bases and J by 5 bases, with 17 bases between them. The V gene's germline CDR1 is SGHTA and CDR2 FQGTGA. The CDR3 sequence is 17 residues long. The DNA of the CDR3 is TGTGCCAGCAGCTTAACTTGGCAGGGGAGTCCACACAATGAGCAGTTCTTC. Translating gives CASSLTWQGSPHNEQFF. Variable domain in full (rest from reference TRBV7-3 and TRBJ2-1): GAGVSQTPSNKVTEKGKYVELRCDPISGHTALYWYRQSLGQGPEFLIYFQGTGAADDSGLPNDRFFAVRPEGSVSTLKIQRTERGDSAVYLCASSLTWQGSPHNEQFFGPGTRLTVL.

The chain couples TRBV19 to TRBJ1-1; maybe TRBD1 (5 bases). This CDR3 is built from 16 residues. The V gene lost 2 bases and the J gene lost 4 bases, with 17 bases spanning the gap. Germline values: CDR1 LNHDA, CDR2 SQIVND (reference sequence). For the CDR3, the DNA is TGTGCCAGTAGTATATGGGGCGCGGGGTTGGGCACTGAAGCTTTCTTT. This codes for CASSIWGAGLGTEAFF.

DNA for the CDR3: TGTGCCAGCAGCTTGGCAGGGGGCGGACAGCCCCAGCATTTT. Translation gives CASSLAGGGQPQHF. This chain links TRBV5-6 with TRBJ1-5, with 8 bases identical to TRBD1. Germline CDR1 reads SGHDT; CDR2 reads YYEEEE. CDR3 size: 14 residues. V gave up 0 bases and J gave up 7 bases; unmatched junction bases: 3.

The gene calls are TRBV30 and TRBJ2-3, with 9 bases aligning to TRBD2. Trimming took 3 bases from V and 5 from J; bases not matched to a gene: 6. The CDR3 spans 14 residues. CDR1 and CDR2 (germline): GTSNPN, SVGIG (reference sequence). CDR3 sequence: CAWRGSGGGDTQYF. The CDR3 bases are TGTGCCTGGAGGGGTAGCGGGGGTGGAGATACGCAGTATTTT.